This entry lists 23 T cell receptor beta chains sequenced from one sample in a study of blood T cell repertoires in COVID-19. Here immunoSEQ multiplex PCR was the method, and the copy in TCRdb shows in-frame clones only, minus some. The sample yields about 36,000 clones, about 81% seen once. Material for sequencing was peripheral blood. These receptors were taken from a human donor in a cohort sampled during active or convalescent COVID-19. The donor label of this sample is uncertain.

This chain links TRBV19 with TRBJ2-5; 8 nucleotides line up with TRBD2. The V gene end was trimmed by 5 bases and the J gene end by 5 bases; junction bases not matched to a gene: 7. CDR1 is LNHDA, CDR2 SQIVND, per germline (reference sequence). The CDR3 covers 14 residues. The CDR3 DNA reads TGTGCCAGTAGTTTGGCGGGAGGTAGGGAGACCCAGTACTTC. It encodes CASSLAGGRETQYF.

The rearrangement uses TRBV24-1 and TRBJ2-7, with no clear D. Germline V gene lookup returns CDR1 KGHDR and CDR2 SFDVKD. The CDR3 is made up of 13 amino acids. Trimming cost V 4 bases and J 2 bases, with 8 bases left between them. The CDR3 region is CATSDPGTYEQYF. CDR3 in DNA: TGTGCCACCAGTGACCCCGGTACCTACGAGCAGTACTTC.

The chain carries TRBV24-1 and TRBJ2-3; 8 nucleotides agree with TRBD2. The trim removed 4 bases at V and 2 bases at J, leaving 7 bases unmatched. Germline V gene lookup returns CDR1 KGHDR and CDR2 SFDVKD. The CDR3 length is 16 residues. In DNA, the CDR3 is TGTGCCACCAGTGAGGTAGCGGGACATACCACAGATACGCAGTATTTT. Translation: CATSEVAGHTTDTQYF.

This clone was detected only a few times. The rearrangement joins TRBV27 to TRBJ2-1, with 9 bases identical to TRBD2. The CDR3 is 16 amino acids. The J segment lost 7 bases and the V segment lost 5 bases, leaving 12 bases of the junction unmatched. CDR1 is MNHEY and CDR2 is SMNVEV in the germline V gene (reference sequence). The CDR3 region has the DNA TGTGCCAGCAGTCACATAGCGGGAGTTATCGCGAATGAGCAGTTCTTC. Translating it yields CASSHIAGVIANEQFF.

The chain carries TRBV4-2 and TRBJ2-5, with 7 bases identical to TRBD2. Germline assignment: CDR1 LGHNA and CDR2 YNFKEQ. The CDR3 covers 17 residues. Trimming cost V 4 bases and J 6 bases; bases outside gene matches: 17. The CDR3 DNA reads as TGTGCCAGCAGCCGATCCCCCGAGGCGGGAGTCGGGAAGACCCAGTACTTC. Translating gives CASSRSPEAGVGKTQYF.

This clone has just a few counts. The chain uses TRBV3-1 (or the pseudogene TRBV3-2) and TRBJ1-4; 7 bases align to TRBD1. The J segment lost 6 bases and the V segment lost 4 bases, leaving 8 bases of the junction unmatched. The CDR3 is 15 residues long. Germline V lookup: CDR1 LGHDT, CDR2 YNNKEL (reference sequence). CDR3 sequence (DNA): TGTGCCAGCAGCCGAGAGGGACAGAGGCATGAAAAACTGTTTTTT. Protein product: CASSREGQRHEKLFF.

This chain links TRBV6-2 or TRBV6-3 with TRBJ1-3, with no clear D. V was trimmed by 4 bases and J by 0 bases, leaving 10 bases between them. The germline V gene encodes CDR1 MNHEY and CDR2 SVGEGT. This CDR3 comprises 15 residues. The CDR3, as DNA: TGTGCCAGCAGTTTCCAAGGACTCTCTGGAAACACCATATATTTT. It encodes CASSFQGLSGNTIYF.

The J gene is TRBJ2-5, the V gene TRBV14; D gene uncertain. Germline V gives CDR1 SGHDN, CDR2 FVKESK. Trimming pared 4 bases from V and 6 bases from J, leaving 6 bases between. The CDR3 runs 11 residues. CDR3 sequence reads: CASSPGQTQYF. The CDR3 DNA sequence: TGTGCCAGCAGCCCCGGTCAGACCCAGTACTTC. The full variable domain, in which reference TRBV14 and TRBJ2-5 provide the parts outside the CDR3, is EAGVTQFPSHSVIEKGQTVTLRCDPISGHDNLYWYRRVMGKEIKFLLHFVKESKQDESGMPNNRFLAERTGGTYSTLKVQPAELEDSGVYFCASSPGQTQYFGPGTRLLVL.

This rearrangement joins TRBV10-3 to TRBJ1-5; 8 bases map to TRBD1. Germline assignment: CDR1 ENHRY and CDR2 SYGVKD. This CDR3 region has 14 residues. The V segment lost 5 bases and the J segment 0 bases; nucleotides outside the gene matches: 0. The chain's CDR3 is CAISQGASNQPQHF. CDR3 DNA sequence: TGTGCCATCAGTCAGGGGGCTAGCAATCAGCCCCAGCATTTT.

The chain joins TRBV7-2 to TRBJ2-7, with 7 bases that match TRBD1. This CDR3 has 13 residues. CDR1 is SGHTA, CDR2 FQGNSA, per germline. V shed 6 bases and J 9 bases; nucleotides not matched to a gene: 11. The CDR3 is CASSPPGQRGQYF. CDR3 DNA: TGTGCCAGCAGTCCGCCGGGACAGAGGGGGCAGTACTTC.

The genes are TRBV10-3 and TRBJ1-2; 7 nucleotides align to TRBD1. After removal of 3 bases from V and 8 bases from J, the junction contained 12 bases not matched to a gene. The CDR3 is 15 amino acids. Germline CDR1 reads ENHRY; CDR2 reads SYGVKD. CDR3 residues: CAISDPTGKVYGYTF. The CDR3 DNA follows: TGTGCCATCAGTGACCCGACAGGGAAGGTCTACGGCTACACCTTC.

V is TRBV2 and J is TRBJ1-2; TRBD1 aligns across 7 bases. The CDR3 covers 15 residues. In germline, CDR1 is SNHLY, CDR2 FYNNEI. With V trimmed by 5 bases and J by 4 bases, 10 bases remained unmatched. In DNA, the CDR3 is TGTGCCAGCAGTCTAACAGGGGCAGGTCTCTATGGCTACACCTTC. Encoded protein: CASSLTGAGLYGYTF.

This CDR3 reads CASSLTGDNSPLHF. CDR3 DNA: TGTGCCAGCAGTTTAACCGGGGATAATTCACCCCTCCACTTT. The chain recombines TRBV28 with TRBJ1-6; D gene unclear. The CDR3 loop spans 14 amino acids. The V gene lost 2 bases and the J gene lost 5 bases, with 7 bases spanning the gap. The germline V gene has CDR1 MDHEN and CDR2 SYDVKM. Full variable domain (rest looked up from reference TRBV28 and TRBJ1-6): DVKVTQSSRYLVKRTGEKVFLECVQDMDHENMFWYRQDPGLGLRLIYFSYDVKMKEKGDIPEGYSVSREKKERFSLILESASTNQTSMYLCASSLTGDNSPLHFGNGTRLTVT.

The CDR3 DNA is TGTGCCACTGTTTCAGACACTGAAGCTTTCTTT. Amino acid sequence: CATVSDTEAFF. The V and J genes are TRBV24-1 and TRBJ1-1; D is ambiguous. Trimming removed 10 bases from V and 3 bases from J, with 8 bases in between. CDR1 is KGHDR and CDR2 is SFDVKD in the germline V gene. The CDR3 spans 11 residues.

This clone was seen only once. The chain is built from TRBV24-1 and TRBJ1-2, with D perhaps matching TRBD1 (5 bases). Germline values: CDR1 KGHDR, CDR2 SFDVKD. V shed 0 bases and J shed 6 bases, with 10 bases lying between them. The CDR3 is 14 residues long. CDR3 in amino acids: CATSDLRRGHGYTF. For the CDR3, the DNA is TGTGCCACCAGTGATTTGAGGAGGGGACATGGCTACACCTTC.

The chain uses TRBV12-3 or TRBV12-4 and TRBJ1-1, with 9 bases that match TRBD1. The CDR3 length is 13 residues. V lost 6 bases to trimming and J lost 7 bases; unmatched junction nucleotides: 6. The CDR3 reads CASSPTGGFEAFF. DNA for the CDR3: TGTGCCAGCAGCCCAACAGGGGGCTTTGAAGCTTTCTTT.

V gene TRBV10-3 combines with J gene TRBJ2-1; a possible D gene is TRBD2 (6 bases). Trimming stripped 0 bases from V and 4 bases from J, with 10 bases between. Germline CDR1 reads ENHRY; CDR2 reads SYGVKD. The CDR3 runs 15 residues. This CDR3 reads CAISESRGSYNEQFF. CDR3 nucleotide sequence: TGTGCCATCAGTGAGTCGCGGGGCTCGTACAATGAGCAGTTCTTC.

The chain links TRBV30 to TRBJ1-2; maybe TRBD1 (5 bases). V lost 2 bases and J 8 bases, leaving 6 bases between the germline ends. The CDR3 sequence is 10 residues long. The V gene's germline CDR1 is GTSNPN and CDR2 SVGIG (reference sequence). The CDR3 region is CAWSHRGYTF. DNA of the CDR3: TGTGCCTGGAGTCACAGGGGCTACACCTTC.

The rearrangement joins TRBV10-3 to TRBJ1-2; TRBD1 is a possible D gene (5 bases). The germline V gene has CDR1 ENHRY and CDR2 SYGVKD. V was cut by 2 bases and J by 8 bases, with 12 bases left in between. This CDR3 spans 13 amino acids. CDR3 protein: CAISEGGTPGYTF. The CDR3 DNA is TGTGCCATCAGTGAGGGGGGGACGCCCGGCTACACCTTC.

This clone was detected once. The chain is built from TRBV9 and TRBJ2-5, with TRBD1 as a possible D gene (5 bases). This CDR3 has 14 amino acids. The V and J ends lost 3 bases and 2 bases respectively, with 11 bases between them. Per the germline V gene, CDR1 is SGDLS and CDR2 is YYNGEE. CDR3 bases: TGTGCCAGCAGCGAAAGACAGAATCAAGAGACCCAGTACTTC. It encodes CASSERQNQETQYF. Filled out from reference TRBV9 and TRBJ2-5, the complete variable domain reads DSGVTQTPKHLITATGQRVTLRCSPRSGDLSVYWYQQSLDQGLQFLIQYYNGEERAKGNILERFSAQQFPDLHSELNLSSLELGDSALYFCASSERQNQETQYFGPGTRLLVL.

The rearrangement uses TRBV21-1 and TRBJ2-1; the tabulated D call, TRBD2, remains unverified against the DNA. TRBV21-1 represents a pseudogene. The CDR3 runs 15 residues. In DNA form, the CDR3 reads TGTGCCAGCGGAGTAGACCGATTCTCCTACAATGAGCAGTTCTTC. This translates into CASGVDRFSYNEQFF.

This rearrangement joins TRBV9 to TRBJ1-3; possibly TRBD1 for D (5 bases). CDR1 is SGDLS and CDR2 is YYNGEE in the germline V gene. CDR3 length: 15 amino acids. With 3 bases removed from V and 0 bases from J, the gap between germline ends came to 10 bases. CDR3 nucleotides: TGTGCCAGCAGCGGCACAGGCCTCTCTGGAAACACCATATATTTT. The encoded protein is CASSGTGLSGNTIYF.

V is TRBV27 and J is TRBJ2-1, with TRBD2 identical over 13 bases. J was trimmed by 9 bases and V by 4 bases; bases with no gene match: 12. The CDR3 length is 17 residues. The germline V gene encodes CDR1 MNHEY and CDR2 SMNVEV (reference sequence). In nucleotides, the CDR3 is TGTGCCAGCAGTTCCCCCCCACTAGCGGGAGGGCCGCGTGAGCAGTTCTTC. Translation: CASSSPPLAGGPREQFF.